Included here is one TCR beta chain sequence, with context. In germline, CDR1 is SGHVS, CDR2 FQNEAQ. V was clipped by 5 bases and J by 5 bases; unmatched bases: 8. This CDR3 comprises 15 residues. These data come from a study of blood T cell repertoires in COVID-19. For the study at large: Samples came from the United States, Italy and Spain, spanning acute and convalescent COVID-19. From T cells, B-cell-depleted T cells, or PBMCs came the material, which was cDNA or gDNA.

Assay used: immunoSEQ multiplex PCR; TCRdb lists only in-frame clones, some missing. This table holds 250,000 or so clones, approximately 88% found once. Recruitment covered about two dozen US areas and drew participants whose ages spanned roughly 18 to 100 years. All exposed participants met a person with COVID-19 within 2 weeks before entering the study. V usage is TRBV7-8 and J usage is TRBJ1-5; 8 nucleotides agree with TRBD1. The sequence came from a woman aged 25 to 39 who had been exposed to COVID-19. The sample comprised PBMCs or T cells enriched from blood (not recorded which). CDR3 loop: CASSLGNRGDQPQHF. The CDR3 coding sequence is TGTGCCAGCAGCCTAGGTAACAGGGGGGATCAGCCCCAGCATTTT.